The source of this T cell receptor beta chain is a study of OX40 agonist ivuxolimab in advanced cancers. At the level of the whole study: Ivuxolimab, which targeted the costimulatory receptor OX40 (CD134), was an agonistic, fully human IgG2 monoclonal antibody. Intravenous ivuxolimab was administered to patients every 2 weeks at six dose levels: 0.01, 0.1, 0.3, 1.5, 3 and 10 mg/kg. Of the approximately 50 dose-escalation patients, hepatocellular carcinoma was present in roughly 19, melanoma in roughly 15, renal cell carcinoma in 9 and head and neck cancer in 9. A male proportion of 82.7% and a mean age of about 60 years, ranging from about 20 to 80, were recorded for the dose-escalation cohort. Patients were allowed to have had prior anti-PD-1, anti-PD-L1 or anti-CTLA-4 therapy, and around 37% of the dose-escalation patients had previously received checkpoint inhibitors. Partial responses occurred in three dose-escalation patients: two with cutaneous melanoma and one with hepatocellular carcinoma. Peripheral TCRbeta sequencing was intended to test whether TCR sequence diversity was altered and clonal T-cell expansion was caused by ivuxolimab. The paper covers the monotherapy dose-escalation part of the phase I ivuxolimab trial, which included N ≈ 54 patients.

To sequence the TCRbeta CDR3 region, genomic DNA was isolated from the sorted cells. The immunoSEQ Assay was used to sequence the TCRbeta CDR3 regions. TCRdb provides this immuneACCESS table in a form limited to in-frame rearrangements. Some clones are lacking; in checked studies, under half of them reflect an unresolved V gene, and why the rest are absent is not known. The sample data list some 20,000 clones, and about 80% of these were observed just once. Of the sample, 33% is held by the ten largest clones. As for this clone: It has no known antigen specificity. There are no base qualities to consult, and no much larger clone falls within one base.

What the work shows at the level of the full study, not this receptor alone: After ivuxolimab, CD8+ T cells had more expanded clones than CD4+ T cells on average. The antigen specificity of the peripheral T cells that underwent clonal expansion was not determined. In the 0.1-3.0 mg/kg groups, partial responders were among the patients with the lowest normalized peripheral clonal expansion, particularly in CD8+ T cells. Low levels of normalized T-cell clonal expansion were also seen in some patients who did not respond. At doses of 0.1 to 3.0 mg/kg, clonal expansion of both CD4+ and CD8+ T cells in blood was seen between baseline and week 6.

The CDR3, from cysteine to phenylalanine, totals 14 residues. Only the CDR3 portion is preserved as DNA: 42 bases, with reading frame beginning at the first base. Trimming accounts for 7 bases at V and 5 bases at J, while the number of junction bases matched to no gene is 9. CDR1 and CDR2 are read off the germline V gene as MDHEN and SYDVKM. Patients with autoimmune disease history or receiving systemic immunosuppression were excluded from the trial. Peripheral blood for TCR sequencing was drawn from every dose cohort at baseline, at cycle 4 day 1 and at cycle 7 day 1. The samples were taken from a phase I, first-in-human, multicenter, open-label dose-escalation trial of ivuxolimab. Adults with locally advanced or metastatic head and neck squamous cell, hepatocellular, melanoma or renal cell carcinoma were enrolled in the trial. Before TCR sequencing, CD4+ and CD8+ T cells were separately sorted from peripheral blood.

The source is an adult with an advanced solid tumor such as melanoma, head and neck, liver or kidney cancer. This chain is built from TRBV28 and TRBJ1-1, with TRBD1 matching 8 junction bases. The sample consisted of CD4+ or CD8+ T cells sorted from blood, taken in a trial of the OX40 agonist ivuxolimab. The CDR3 sequence is CASTIQGGSTEAFF. The sequenced DNA: TGTGCCAGCACCATACAGGGGGGGTCGACTGAAGCTTTCTTT.